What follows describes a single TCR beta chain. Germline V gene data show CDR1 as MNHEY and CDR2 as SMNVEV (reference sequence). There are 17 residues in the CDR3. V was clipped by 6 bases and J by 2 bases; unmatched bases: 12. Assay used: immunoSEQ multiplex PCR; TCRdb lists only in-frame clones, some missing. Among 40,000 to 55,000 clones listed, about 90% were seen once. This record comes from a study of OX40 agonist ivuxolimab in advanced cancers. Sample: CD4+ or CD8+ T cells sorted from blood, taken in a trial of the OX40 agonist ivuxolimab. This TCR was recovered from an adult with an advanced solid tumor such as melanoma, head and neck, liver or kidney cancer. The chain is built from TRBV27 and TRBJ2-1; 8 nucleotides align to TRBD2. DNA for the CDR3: TGTGCCAGCAGACCCACCAGCGGGAGATGGACCTACAATGAGCAGTTCTTC. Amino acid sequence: CASRPTSGRWTYNEQFF.